The clone carrying this T cell receptor beta chain was recorded only once. This record belongs to a study of control samples from healthy donors and cancer patients. Generated by immunoSEQ multiplex PCR, the TCRdb table keeps only in-frame clones and is missing some. The sample lists some 200,000 clones; roughly 91% were seen once. Germline V gene lookup returns CDR1 MGHDK and CDR2 SYGVNS. After removal of 6 bases from V and 3 bases from J, the junction contained 13 bases not matched to a gene. The CDR3 spans 17 residues. This sequence originates from a man aged 18 to 35 in good health. Material for sequencing was blood. The chain combines TRBV25-1 with TRBJ1-4; 7 nucleotides align to TRBD1. The CDR3 nucleotides are TGTGCCAGCAGCCCTTCCCGGGGGACAGACTCTAATGAAAAACTGTTTTTT. Translation gives CASSPSRGTDSNEKLFF.